Reported below is one T cell receptor (beta chain). Its antigen is currently not known. Per-base quality was not reported, and no clone a single base away is much larger than it. Enrolling through a virtual design, the prospective study's participants ranged in age from roughly 18 to 100 years and lived across more than 20 United States geographic areas. Cohort assignment in the prospective study relied on participant-reported clinical history from a screening survey and a study questionnaire. Exposed participants had been in contact with someone with a PCR-confirmed or clinician-diagnosed COVID-19 case within 2 weeks of study entry. Mobile phlebotomists in the prospective study collected whole blood, serum and a nasopharyngeal or oropharyngeal swab from every participant. Additional blood draws and questionnaires over an approximately two-month period could optionally be provided by prospective study participants. Before DNA extraction, prospective study blood samples were shipped either frozen or at room temperature.

The data belong to a study of blood T cell repertoires in COVID-19 (dated by TCRdb to about 2020). Describing the broader study: Samples covering the acute and convalescent phases of COVID-19 were provided by collaborators in the United States, Italy and Spain. The sample metadata nearly always contained a de-identified subject ID, COVID-19 status, age in years and sex. The repertoires were released in a freely available public database meant as a resource for research on the immune response to SARS-CoV-2. Where available, HLA class I and class II types were taken from metadata supplied by the sample provider and were not determined by assay-based typing. Subjects who had been exposed to COVID-19, were actively infected with it, or had recovered from it provided the deeply sampled blood TCRbeta repertoires that made up the dataset. The material from the prospective study consisted of cDNA or gDNA derived from T cells, B-cell-depleted T cells, or PBMCs. The samples were drawn from the first 160 participants of the ongoing ImmuneRACE study and from 1,200 or so subjects provided by 6 global collaborators.

The immunoSEQ Assay, a bias-controlled multiplex PCR, was used to amplify TCRbeta CDR3 regions from genomic DNA. Regarding the original processing steps: The number of nucleated cells in each sample was estimated by amplification of reference gene primers within the assay. Sequence reads were collapsed and filtered to measure the absolute abundance of every unique TCRbeta CDR3 rearrangement. For each sample, productive Simpson clonality was calculated by taking the square root of Simpson's diversity index across productive rearrangements. TCRdb stores this immuneACCESS table with in-frame sequences only. Part of the clones is absent; in the studies checked, under half of the shortfall reflects unresolved V genes, and no reason is known for the rest. Clone size and V and J calls were adopted from that table, with D and trimming inferred from the DNA. The sample yields around 250,000 clones; approximately 89% were counted once. The top ten clonotypes cover over 3% of the sample.

A distance of 9 bases separates the germline ends of V and J, which lose 2 bases and 7 bases respectively. Spanning cysteine to phenylalanine, the CDR3 consists of 13 amino acids. Only the CDR3 region is kept as DNA, spanning 39 bases read in frame from base 1. CDR1 is given as MNHEY and CDR2 as SVGEGT, both from the germline V gene. Summary of the overall study and its limitations: The amount of clinical and demographic metadata varied by source and participant and was provided uncurated.

The rearrangement joined TRBV6-2 or TRBV6-3 to TRBJ1-5; the D gene assignment is ambiguous. The sample consisted of PBMCs or T cells enriched from blood (not recorded which). The receptor was derived from a middle-aged woman who had been exposed to COVID-19. The nucleotide sequence is given as TGTGCCAGCAGTTACACGCGTGAGCAGCCCCAGCATTTT. Its protein is CASSYTREQPQHF.